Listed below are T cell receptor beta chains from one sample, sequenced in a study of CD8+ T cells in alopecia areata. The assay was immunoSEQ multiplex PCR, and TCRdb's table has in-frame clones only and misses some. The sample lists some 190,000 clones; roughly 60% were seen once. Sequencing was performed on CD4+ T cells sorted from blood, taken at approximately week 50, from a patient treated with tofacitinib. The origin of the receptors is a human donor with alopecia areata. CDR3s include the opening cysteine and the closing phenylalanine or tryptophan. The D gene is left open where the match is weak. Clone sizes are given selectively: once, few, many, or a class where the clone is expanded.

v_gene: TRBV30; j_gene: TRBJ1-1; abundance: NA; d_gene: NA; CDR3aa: CAWHRDNTEAFF; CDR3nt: TGTGCCTGGCACAGGGACAACACTGAAGCTTTCTTT
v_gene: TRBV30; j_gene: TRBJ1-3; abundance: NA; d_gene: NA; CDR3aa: CAWSALRGNTIYF; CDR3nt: TGTGCCTGGAGTGCCCTCCGGGGAAACACCATATATTTT
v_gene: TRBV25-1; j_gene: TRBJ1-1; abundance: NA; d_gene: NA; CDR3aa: CASSESVVQNTEAFF; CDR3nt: TGTGCCAGCAGTGAATCGGTGGTCCAGAACACTGAAGCTTTCTTT
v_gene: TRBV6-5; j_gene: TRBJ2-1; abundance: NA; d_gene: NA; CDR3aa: CASSYQSADFNNEQFF; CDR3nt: TGTGCCAGCAGTTACCAGTCGGCCGATTTTAACAATGAGCAGTTCTTC
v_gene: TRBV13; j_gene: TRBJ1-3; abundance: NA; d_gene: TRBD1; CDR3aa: CASSYAGTGTLSGNTIYF; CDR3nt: TGTGCCAGCAGCTACGCAGGGACAGGGACCCTCTCTGGAAACACCATATATTTT
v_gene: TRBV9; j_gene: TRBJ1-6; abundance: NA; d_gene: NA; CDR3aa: CASSVEQSANSPLHF; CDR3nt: TGTGCCAGCAGCGTAGAACAGAGCGCTAATTCACCCCTCCACTTT
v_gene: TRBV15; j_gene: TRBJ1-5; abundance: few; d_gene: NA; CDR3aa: CATSRDGLSNQPQHF; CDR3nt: TGTGCCACCAGCAGAGACGGGCTCTCCAATCAGCCCCAGCATTTT
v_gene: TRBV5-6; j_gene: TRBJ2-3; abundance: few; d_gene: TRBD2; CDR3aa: CASSLTSADTQYF; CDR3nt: TGTGCCAGCAGCTTGACTAGCGCCGATACGCAGTATTTT
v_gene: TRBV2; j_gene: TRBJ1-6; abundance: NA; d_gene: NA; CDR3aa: CASSVSTAYNSPLHF; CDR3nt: TGTGCCAGCAGCGTATCGACAGCGTATAATTCACCCCTCCACTTT
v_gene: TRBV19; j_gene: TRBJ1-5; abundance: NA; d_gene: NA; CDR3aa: CASSLQEAQPQHF; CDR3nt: TGTGCCAGTAGCTTACAGGAGGCACAGCCCCAGCATTTT
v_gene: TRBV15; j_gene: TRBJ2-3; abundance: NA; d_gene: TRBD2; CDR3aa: CATSNPPGLEYF; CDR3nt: TGTGCCACCAGCAACCCGCCGGGACTAGAGTATTTT
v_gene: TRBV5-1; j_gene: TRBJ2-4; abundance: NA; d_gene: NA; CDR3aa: CASSLEWGPGIQYF; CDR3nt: TGCGCCAGCAGCTTGGAATGGGGTCCGGGCATTCAGTACTTC
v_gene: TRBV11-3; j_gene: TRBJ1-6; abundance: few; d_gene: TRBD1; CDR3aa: CASSGRDRGSPLHF; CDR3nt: TGTGCCAGCAGCGGAAGGGACAGGGGGTCACCCCTCCACTTT
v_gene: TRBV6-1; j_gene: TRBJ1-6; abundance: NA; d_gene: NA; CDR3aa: CASNDSPSPLHF; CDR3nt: TGTGCCAGTAATGACTCCCCTTCACCCCTCCACTTT
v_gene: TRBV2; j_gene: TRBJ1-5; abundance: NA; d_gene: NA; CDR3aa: CASSEPPGAQPQHF; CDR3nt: TGTGCCAGCAGTGAGCCACCGGGAGCGCAGCCCCAGCATTTT
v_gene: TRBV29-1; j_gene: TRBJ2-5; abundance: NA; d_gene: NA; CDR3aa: CSVDFMQETQYF; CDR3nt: TGCAGCGTTGATTTCATGCAAGAGACCCAGTACTTC
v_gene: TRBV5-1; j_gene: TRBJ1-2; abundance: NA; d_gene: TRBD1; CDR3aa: CASSAGTGRNYGYTF; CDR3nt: TGCGCCAGCAGCGCAGGGACAGGGCGAAACTATGGCTACACCTTC
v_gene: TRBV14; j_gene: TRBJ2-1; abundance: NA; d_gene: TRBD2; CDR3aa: CASSRLAGTYYNEQFF; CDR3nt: TGTGCCAGCAGCCGACTAGCGGGGACCTACTACAATGAGCAGTTCTTC
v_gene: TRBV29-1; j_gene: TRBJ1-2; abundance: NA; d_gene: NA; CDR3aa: CSVDGGGYTF; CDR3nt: TGCAGCGTTGACGGTGGTGGCTACACCTTC
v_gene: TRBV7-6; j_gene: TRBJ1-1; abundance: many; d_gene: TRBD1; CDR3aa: CASSPRGGGAEAFF; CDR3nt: TGTGCCAGCAGCCCGAGGGGAGGGGGCGCAGAAGCTTTCTTT
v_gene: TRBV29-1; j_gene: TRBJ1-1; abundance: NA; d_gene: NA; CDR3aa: CSAGNTEAFF; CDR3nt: TGCAGCGCGGGGAACACTGAAGCTTTCTTT
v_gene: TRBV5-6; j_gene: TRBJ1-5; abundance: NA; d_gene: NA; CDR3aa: CASSLDTMAQHF; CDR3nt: TGTGCCAGCAGCTTGGATACTATGGCCCAGCATTTT
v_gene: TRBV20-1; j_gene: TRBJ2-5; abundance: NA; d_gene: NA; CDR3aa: CSGGDGETQYF; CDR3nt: TGCAGTGGGGGGGACGGGGAGACCCAGTACTTC
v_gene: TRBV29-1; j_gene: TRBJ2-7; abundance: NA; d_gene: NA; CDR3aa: CSVDGLREDEQYF; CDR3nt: TGCAGCGTTGATGGTTTGAGGGAGGACGAGCAGTACTTC
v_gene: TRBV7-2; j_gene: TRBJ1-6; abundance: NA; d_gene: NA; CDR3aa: CASSQDPLMMPLTSPLHF; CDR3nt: TGTGCCAGCAGCCAGGACCCGTTGATGATGCCTCTCACTTCACCCCTCCACTTT
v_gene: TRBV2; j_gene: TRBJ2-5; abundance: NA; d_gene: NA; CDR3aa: CASTRTAQETQYF; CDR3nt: TGTGCCAGCACAAGGACAGCACAAGAGACCCAGTACTTC
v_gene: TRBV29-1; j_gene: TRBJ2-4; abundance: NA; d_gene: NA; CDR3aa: CSIRPANIQYF; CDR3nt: TGCAGCATTAGACCGGCTAACATTCAGTACTTC
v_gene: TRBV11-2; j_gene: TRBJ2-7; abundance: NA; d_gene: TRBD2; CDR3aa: CASSLEIAGGPYEQYF; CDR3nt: TGTGCCAGCAGCTTAGAAATAGCGGGGGGCCCTTACGAGCAGTACTTC
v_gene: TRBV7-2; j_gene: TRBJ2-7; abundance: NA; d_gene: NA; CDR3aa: CASSPGLENYEQYF; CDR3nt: TGTGCCAGCAGCCCTGGACTGGAAAACTACGAGCAGTACTTC
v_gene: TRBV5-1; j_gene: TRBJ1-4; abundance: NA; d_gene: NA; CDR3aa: CASSQNSAEMKNCFF; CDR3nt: NA
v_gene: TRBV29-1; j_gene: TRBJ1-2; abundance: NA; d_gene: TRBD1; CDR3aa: CSVVGPLDRDGGGYTF; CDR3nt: TGCAGCGTTGTGGGCCCCTTGGACAGGGACGGAGGTGGCTACACCTTC
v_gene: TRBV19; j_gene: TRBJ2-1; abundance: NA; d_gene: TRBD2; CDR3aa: CASRRSGVYNEQFF; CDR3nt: TGTGCCAGTAGGAGAAGCGGGGTCTACAATGAGCAGTTCTTC
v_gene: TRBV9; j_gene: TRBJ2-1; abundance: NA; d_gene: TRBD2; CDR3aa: CASSVGAGEHNEQFF; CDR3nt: TGTGCCAGCAGCGTAGGAGCGGGGGAGCACAATGAGCAGTTCTTC
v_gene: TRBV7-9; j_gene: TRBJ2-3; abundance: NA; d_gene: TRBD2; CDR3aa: CASSSPRGGAWGTDTQYF; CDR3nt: TGTGCCAGCAGCTCTCCCCGCGGGGGGGCCTGGGGGACAGATACGCAGTATTTT
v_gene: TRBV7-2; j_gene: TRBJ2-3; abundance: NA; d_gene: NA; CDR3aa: CASSPSTDTQYF; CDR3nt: TGTGCCAGCAGCCCGAGCACAGATACGCAGTATTTT
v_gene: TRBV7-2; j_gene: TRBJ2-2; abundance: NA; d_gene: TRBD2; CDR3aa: CASSLAGGITGELFF; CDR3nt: TGTGCCAGCAGCTTAGCCGGGGGGATCACCGGGGAGCTGTTTTTT
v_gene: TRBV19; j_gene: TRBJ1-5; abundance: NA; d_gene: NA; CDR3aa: CASSIESGAGSNQPQHF; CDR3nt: TGTGCCAGTAGTATTGAGTCTGGGGCGGGGAGCAATCAGCCCCAGCATTTT
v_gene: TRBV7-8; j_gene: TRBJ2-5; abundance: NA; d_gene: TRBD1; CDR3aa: CASRFQGAGGTQYF; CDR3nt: TGTGCCAGCAGATTCCAGGGGGCCGGCGGGACCCAGTACTTC
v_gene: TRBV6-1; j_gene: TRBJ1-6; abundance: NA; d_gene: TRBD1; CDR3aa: CATRGTAYNSPLHF; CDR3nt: TGTGCCACCCGAGGGACAGCTTATAATTCACCCCTCCACTTT
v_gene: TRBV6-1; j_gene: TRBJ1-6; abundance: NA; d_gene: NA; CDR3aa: CASSESWEPLHF; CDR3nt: TGTGCCAGCAGTGAATCCTGGGAACCCCTCCACTTT
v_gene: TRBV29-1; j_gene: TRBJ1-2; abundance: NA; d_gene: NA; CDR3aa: CSVEDRARGTGYTF; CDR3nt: TGCAGCGTTGAAGATCGGGCCAGGGGAACTGGCTACACCTTC
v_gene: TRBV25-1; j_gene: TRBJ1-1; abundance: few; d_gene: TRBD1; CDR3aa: CASRTVNRQGARAFF; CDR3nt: TGTGCCAGCAGAACAGTAAACAGACAGGGCGCGAGAGCTTTCTTT
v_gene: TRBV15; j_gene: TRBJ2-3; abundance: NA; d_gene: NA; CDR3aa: CATSTDGQGVTQYF; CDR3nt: TGTGCCACTAGCACGGACGGCCAAGGCGTTACGCAGTATTTT
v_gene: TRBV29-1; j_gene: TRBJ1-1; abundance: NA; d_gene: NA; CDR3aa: CSVQGGGAFF; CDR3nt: TGCAGCGTTCAGGGTGGGGGAGCTTTCTTT
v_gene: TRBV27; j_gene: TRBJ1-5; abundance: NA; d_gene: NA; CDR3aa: CASSPGQTQPQHF; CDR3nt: TGTGCCAGCAGTCCCGGACAGACGCAGCCCCAGCATTTT
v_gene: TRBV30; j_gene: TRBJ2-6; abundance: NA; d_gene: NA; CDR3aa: CAWSVLRGTFSGANVLTF; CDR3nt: TGTGCCTGGAGTGTATTACGGGGAACCTTCTCTGGGGCCAACGTCCTGACTTTC
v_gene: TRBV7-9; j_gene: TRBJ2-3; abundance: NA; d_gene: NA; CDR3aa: CASAADTQYF; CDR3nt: TGTGCCAGCGCGGCAGATACGCAGTATTTT
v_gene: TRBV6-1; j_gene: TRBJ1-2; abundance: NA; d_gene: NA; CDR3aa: CASSGQGNYGYTF; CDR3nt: TGTGCCAGCAGTGGTCAAGGGAATTATGGCTACACCTTC
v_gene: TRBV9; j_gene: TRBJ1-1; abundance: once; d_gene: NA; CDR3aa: CASSPAGAGTEAFF; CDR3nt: TGTGCCAGCAGCCCAGCTGGGGCCGGGACTGAAGCTTTCTTT
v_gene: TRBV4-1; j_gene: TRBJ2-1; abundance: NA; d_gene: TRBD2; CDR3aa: CASSFTSGGYNEQFF; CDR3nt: TGCGCCAGCAGCTTCACTAGCGGGGGCTACAATGAGCAGTTCTTC
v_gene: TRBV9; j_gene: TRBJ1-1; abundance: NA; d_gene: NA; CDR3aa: CASSPEMNTEAFF; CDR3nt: TGTGCCAGCAGCCCAGAGATGAACACTGAAGCTTTCTTT
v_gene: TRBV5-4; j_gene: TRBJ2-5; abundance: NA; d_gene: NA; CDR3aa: CASTHGQRPGTQYF; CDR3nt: TGTGCCAGCACCCACGGACAGCGCCCAGGGACCCAGTACTTC
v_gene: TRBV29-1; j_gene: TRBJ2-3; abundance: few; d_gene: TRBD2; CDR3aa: CSVPLAGTDTQYF; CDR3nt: TGCAGCGTCCCACTAGCGGGCACAGATACGCAGTATTTT